The rows below give T cell receptor beta chains drawn from one sample of a study of tumor-infiltrating lymphocytes in primary liver carcinoma. In TCRdb, the multiplex PCR reads were re-called with MiXCR into one record per CDR3 protein. This sample yields 100,000 or so distinct CDR3 sequences, of which more than 65% are seen a single time; around 12% belongs to the top ten. Sequencing was performed on liver tumor tissue from sampling region 2. Receptors were obtained from a woman aged 60 to 75 with primary liver carcinoma and hepatitis B virus infection. The CDR3 runs from the conserved cysteine through the conserved F or W.

>TRBJ2-7|TRBV6-1
CALKIYPDPSYERYF
>TRBJ2-5|TRBV5-5
CASSLGKGVGETQYF
>TRBJ1-2|TRBV5-4
CASSLDQIYGYTF
>TRBJ2-3|TRBV6-6
CASSCGQGPDTQYF
>TRBJ2-3|TRBV11-2
CANSLDRGDTQYF
>TRBJ2-1|TRBV28
CASSLASSYNEQFF
>TRBJ2-7|TRBV11-2
CASSISGGGHEQYF
>TRBJ2-5|TRBV10-3
CAISESVAQETRYF
>TRBJ1-5|TRBV6-1
CASSEAEVQPQRF
>TRBJ1-2|TRBV10-3
CAISEGGTVTYGYTF
>TRBJ2-3|TRBV7-9
CASSHPGQGDTQYF